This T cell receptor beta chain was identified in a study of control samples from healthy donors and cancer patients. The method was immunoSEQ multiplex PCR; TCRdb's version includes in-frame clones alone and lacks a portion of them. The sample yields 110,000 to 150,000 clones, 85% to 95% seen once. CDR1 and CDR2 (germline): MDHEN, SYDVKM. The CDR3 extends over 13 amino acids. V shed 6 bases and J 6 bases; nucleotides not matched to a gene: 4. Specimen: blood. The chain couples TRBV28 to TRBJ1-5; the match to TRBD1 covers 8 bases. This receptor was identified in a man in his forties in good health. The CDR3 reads CASSDRGIQPQHF. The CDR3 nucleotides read TGTGCCAGCAGCGACAGGGGCATTCAGCCCCAGCATTTT.